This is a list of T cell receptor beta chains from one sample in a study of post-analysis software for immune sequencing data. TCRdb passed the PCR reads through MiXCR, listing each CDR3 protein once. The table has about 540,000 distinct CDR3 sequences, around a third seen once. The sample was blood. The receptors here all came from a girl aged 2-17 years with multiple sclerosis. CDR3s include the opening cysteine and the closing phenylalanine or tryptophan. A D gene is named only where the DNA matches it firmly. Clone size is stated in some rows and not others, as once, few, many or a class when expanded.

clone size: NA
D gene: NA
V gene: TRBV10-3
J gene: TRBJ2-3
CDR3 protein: CAISGWSGTDTQYF
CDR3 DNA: TGTGCCATCAGTGGTTGGTCGGGCACAGATACGCAGTATTTT

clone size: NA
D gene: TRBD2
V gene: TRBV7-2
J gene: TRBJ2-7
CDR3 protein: CASSLAQPGLARSSYEQYF
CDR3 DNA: TGTGCCAGCAGCTTAGCCCAACCGGGACTAGCGAGGAGCTCCTACGAGCAGTACTTC

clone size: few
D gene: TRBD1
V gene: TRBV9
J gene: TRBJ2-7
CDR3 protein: CASSVGGDRDYEQYF
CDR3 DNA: TGTGCCAGCAGCGTGGGAGGGGACAGGGACTACGAGCAGTACTTC

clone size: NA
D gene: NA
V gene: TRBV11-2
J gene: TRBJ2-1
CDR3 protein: CASSLDTSSYNEQFF
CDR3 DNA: TGTGCCAGCAGCTTAGACACTAGCTCCTACAATGAGCAGTTCTTC

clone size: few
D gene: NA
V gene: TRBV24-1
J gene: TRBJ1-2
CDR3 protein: CATSDSYYGYTF
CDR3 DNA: TGTGCCACCAGTGATTCTTACTATGGCTACACCTTC

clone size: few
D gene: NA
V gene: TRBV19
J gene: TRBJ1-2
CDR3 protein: CASSISGVGYTF
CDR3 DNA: TGTGCCAGTAGTATATCGGGAGTTGGCTACACCTTC

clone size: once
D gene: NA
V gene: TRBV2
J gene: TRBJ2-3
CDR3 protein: CASATFLSTDTQYF
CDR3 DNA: TGTGCCAGCGCGACCTTCTTGAGCACAGATACGCAGTATTTT

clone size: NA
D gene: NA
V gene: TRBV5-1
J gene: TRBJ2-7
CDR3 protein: CASSLNSVPYEQYF
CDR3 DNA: TGCGCCAGCAGCTTGAATTCAGTTCCCTACGAGCAGTACTTC

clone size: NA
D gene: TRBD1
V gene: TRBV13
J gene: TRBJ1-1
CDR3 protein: CASSPPGRGPDTEAFF
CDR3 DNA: TGTGCCAGCAGCCCCCCAGGAAGGGGGCCAGACACTGAAGCTTTCTTT

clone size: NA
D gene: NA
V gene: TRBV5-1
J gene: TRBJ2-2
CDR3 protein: CATTDSPNTGELFF
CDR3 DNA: TGCGCCACCACAGACAGCCCAAACACCGGGGAGCTGTTTTTT

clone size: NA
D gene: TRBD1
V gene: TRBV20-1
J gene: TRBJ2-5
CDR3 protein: CSAREQGAQETQYF
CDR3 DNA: TGCAGTGCTAGGGAACAGGGGGCCCAAGAGACCCAGTACTTC

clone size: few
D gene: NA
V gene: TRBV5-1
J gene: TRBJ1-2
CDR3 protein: CASSPERNYGYTF
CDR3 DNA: TGCGCCAGCAGCCCGGAGAGGAACTATGGCTACACCTTC

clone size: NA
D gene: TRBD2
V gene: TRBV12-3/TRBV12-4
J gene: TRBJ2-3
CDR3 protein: CASSPLGGDGRDTQYF
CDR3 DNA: TGTGCCAGCAGTCCTTTGGGGGGGGATGGTAGGGATACGCAGTATTTT

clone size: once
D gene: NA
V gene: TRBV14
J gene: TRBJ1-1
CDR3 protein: CASSRRGGGNTEAFF
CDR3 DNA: TGTGCCAGCAGCCGTCGCGGGGGTGGGAACACTGAAGCTTTCTTT

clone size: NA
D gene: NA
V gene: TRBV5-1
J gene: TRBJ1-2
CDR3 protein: CASSLWPPVGGKYGYTF
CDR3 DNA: TGCGCCAGCAGCTTGTGGCCGCCGGTCGGGGGAAAATATGGCTACACCTTC

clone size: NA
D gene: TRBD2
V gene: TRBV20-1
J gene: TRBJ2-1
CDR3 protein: CSARTRGGIGNEQFF
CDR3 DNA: TGCAGTGCTAGGACCCGGGGGGGCATTGGCAATGAGCAGTTCTTC

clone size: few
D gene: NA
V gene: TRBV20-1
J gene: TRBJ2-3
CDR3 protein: CSVETGQGVDTQYF
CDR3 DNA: TGCAGTGTTGAGACGGGGCAAGGTGTCGATACGCAGTATTTT

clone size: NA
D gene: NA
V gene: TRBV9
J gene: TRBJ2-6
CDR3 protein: CASEKGTGANVLTF
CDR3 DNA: TGTGCCAGTGAGAAGGGTACTGGGGCCAACGTCCTGACTTTC

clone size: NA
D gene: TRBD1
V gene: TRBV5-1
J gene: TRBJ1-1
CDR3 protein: CASSPGQGSNTEAFF
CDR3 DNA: TGCGCCAGCAGCCCGGGACAGGGGTCGAACACTGAAGCTTTCTTT

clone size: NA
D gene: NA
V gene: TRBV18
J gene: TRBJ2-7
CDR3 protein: CASSPRGISYEQYF
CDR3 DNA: TGTGCCAGCTCACCAAGGGGGATCTCCTACGAGCAGTACTTC

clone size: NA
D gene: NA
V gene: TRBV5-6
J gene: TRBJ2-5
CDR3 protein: CASSRWGVDETQYF
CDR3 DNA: TGTGCCAGCAGCCGCTGGGGGGTTGACGAGACCCAGTACTTC

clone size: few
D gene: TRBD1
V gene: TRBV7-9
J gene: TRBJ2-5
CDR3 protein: CASSLIGGAGETQYF
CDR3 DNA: TGTGCCAGCAGCTTAATAGGGGGCGCCGGGGAGACCCAGTACTTC

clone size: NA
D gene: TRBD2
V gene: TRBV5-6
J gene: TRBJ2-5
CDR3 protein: CASSLGGGSGETQYF
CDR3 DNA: TGTGCCAGCAGCTTGGGCGGGGGGTCCGGAGAGACCCAGTACTTC

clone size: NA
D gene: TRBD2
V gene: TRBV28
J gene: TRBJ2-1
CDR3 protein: CASSYRLAGGYNEQFF
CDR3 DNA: TGTGCCAGCAGTTACCGCCTAGCGGGGGGTTACAATGAGCAGTTCTTC

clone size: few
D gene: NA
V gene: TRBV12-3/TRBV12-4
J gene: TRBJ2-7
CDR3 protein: CASSLIPSEQYF
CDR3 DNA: TGTGCCAGCAGTTTGATCCCATCGGAGCAGTACTTC

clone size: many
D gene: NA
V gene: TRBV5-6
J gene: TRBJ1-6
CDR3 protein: CASSLERTNSPLHF
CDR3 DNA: TGTGCCAGCAGCTTGGAACGGACCAATTCACCCCTCCACTTT

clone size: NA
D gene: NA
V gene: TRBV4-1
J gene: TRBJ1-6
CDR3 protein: CASSQEVLPGPLHF
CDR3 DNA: TGCGCCAGCAGCCAAGAAGTCTTACCTGGCCCCCTCCACTTT

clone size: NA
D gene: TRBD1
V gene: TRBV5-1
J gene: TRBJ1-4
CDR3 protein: CASSLARTGAFDEKLFF
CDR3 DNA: TGCGCCAGCAGCTTGGCCCGGACAGGGGCCTTCGATGAAAAACTGTTTTTT

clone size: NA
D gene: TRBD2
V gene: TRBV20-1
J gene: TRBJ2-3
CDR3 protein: CSAPAAGGFGTQYF
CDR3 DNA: TGCAGTGCTCCAGCGGCCGGGGGGTTTGGTACGCAGTATTTT

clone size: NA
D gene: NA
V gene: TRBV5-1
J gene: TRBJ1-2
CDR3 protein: CASSREVEYGYTF
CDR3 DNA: TGCGCCAGCAGCCGGGAGGTCGAATATGGCTACACCTTC

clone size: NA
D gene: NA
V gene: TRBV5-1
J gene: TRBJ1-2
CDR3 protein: CASSPGEWGTPSYGYTF
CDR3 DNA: TGCGCCAGCAGCCCTGGGGAGTGGGGCACCCCGAGCTATGGCTACACCTTC

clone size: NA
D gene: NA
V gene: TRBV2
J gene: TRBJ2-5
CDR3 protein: CASATTFQETQYF
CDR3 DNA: TGTGCCAGCGCAACTACCTTCCAAGAGACCCAGTACTTC

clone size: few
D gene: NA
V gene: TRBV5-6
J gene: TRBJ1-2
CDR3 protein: CASSRRATLSHGYTF
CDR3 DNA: TGTGCCAGCAGCCGTCGGGCCACACTAAGCCATGGCTACACCTTC

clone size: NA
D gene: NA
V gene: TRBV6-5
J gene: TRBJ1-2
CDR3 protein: CASSNRGLANYGYTF
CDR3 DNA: TGTGCCAGCAGTAACCGGGGCCTAGCTAACTATGGCTACACCTTC

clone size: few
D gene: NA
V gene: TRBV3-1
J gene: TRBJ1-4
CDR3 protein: CASSQDVNEKLFF
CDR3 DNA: TGTGCCAGCAGCCAAGACGTCAATGAAAAACTGTTTTTT

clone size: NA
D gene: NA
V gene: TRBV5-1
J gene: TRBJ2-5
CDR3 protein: CASSTGEAETQYF
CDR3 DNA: TGCGCCAGCAGCACCGGGGAGGCAGAGACCCAGTACTTC

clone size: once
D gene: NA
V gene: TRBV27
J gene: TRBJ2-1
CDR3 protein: CASSSLVKKYHNGQFF
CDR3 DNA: TGTGCCAGCAGTTCCCTAGTTAAGAAGTATCACAATGGGCAGTTCTTC

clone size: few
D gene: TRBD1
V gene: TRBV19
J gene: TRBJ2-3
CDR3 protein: CASSRTGTGYQGTDTQYF
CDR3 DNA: TGTGCCAGTAGTCGTACCGGGACAGGGTACCAAGGGACAGATACGCAGTATTTT

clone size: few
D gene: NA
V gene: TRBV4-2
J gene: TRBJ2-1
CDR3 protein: CASSQEGGSSYNEQFF
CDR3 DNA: TGTGCCAGCAGCCAAGAAGGGGGGAGCTCCTACAATGAGCAGTTCTTC

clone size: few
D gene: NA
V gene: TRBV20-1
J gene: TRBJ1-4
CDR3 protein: CSARTDYGEKLFF
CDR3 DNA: TGCAGTGCTAGAACGGATTATGGGGAAAAACTGTTTTTT

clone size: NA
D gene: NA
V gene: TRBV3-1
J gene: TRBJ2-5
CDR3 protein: CASSQDRAQETQYF
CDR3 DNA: TGTGCCAGCAGCCAAGACAGGGCCCAAGAGACCCAGTACTTC

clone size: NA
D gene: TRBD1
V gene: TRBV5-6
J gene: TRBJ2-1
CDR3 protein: CASSLVDRVMGEQFF
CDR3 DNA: TGTGCCAGCAGCTTGGTTGACAGGGTGATGGGGGAGCAGTTCTTC

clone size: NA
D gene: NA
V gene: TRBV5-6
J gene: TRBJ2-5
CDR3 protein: CASSPLNTGETQYF
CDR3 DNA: TGTGCCAGCAGCCCATTAAACACGGGGGAGACCCAGTACTTC